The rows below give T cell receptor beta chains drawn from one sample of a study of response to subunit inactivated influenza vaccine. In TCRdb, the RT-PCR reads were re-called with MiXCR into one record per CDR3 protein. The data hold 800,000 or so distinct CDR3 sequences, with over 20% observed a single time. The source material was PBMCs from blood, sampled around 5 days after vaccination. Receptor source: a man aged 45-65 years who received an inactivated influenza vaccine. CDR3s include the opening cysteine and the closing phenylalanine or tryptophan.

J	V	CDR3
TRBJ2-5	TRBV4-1	CASSQGVVGETQYF
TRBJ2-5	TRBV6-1	CASSEMGPQYF
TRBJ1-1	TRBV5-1	CASSRGVGRNTEAFF
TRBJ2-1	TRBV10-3	CAISQGLPYNEQFF
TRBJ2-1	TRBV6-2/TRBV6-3	CASSRSGQGKFF
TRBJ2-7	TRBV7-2	CASSFQGAAYEQYF
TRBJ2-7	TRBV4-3	CASSQPTDRRVSYEQYF
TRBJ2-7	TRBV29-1	CSVIRWGSRPEQYF
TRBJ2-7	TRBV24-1	CATSDPNRGSYEQYF
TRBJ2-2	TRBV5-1	CASSSYGLAGAGELFF
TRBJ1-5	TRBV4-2	CASSPTGFNQPQHF
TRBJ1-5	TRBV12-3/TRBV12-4	CASRQGAGEAQHF
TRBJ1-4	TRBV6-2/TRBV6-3	CASSYTGPGNEKLFF
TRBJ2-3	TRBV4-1	CASSQSGLRTDTQYF
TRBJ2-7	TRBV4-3	CASSQDASREGSYEQYF
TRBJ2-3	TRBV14	CASSQDGSTQYF
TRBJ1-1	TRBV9	CASSAPTALNTEAFF
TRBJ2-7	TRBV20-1	CSAFGTGAYEQYF